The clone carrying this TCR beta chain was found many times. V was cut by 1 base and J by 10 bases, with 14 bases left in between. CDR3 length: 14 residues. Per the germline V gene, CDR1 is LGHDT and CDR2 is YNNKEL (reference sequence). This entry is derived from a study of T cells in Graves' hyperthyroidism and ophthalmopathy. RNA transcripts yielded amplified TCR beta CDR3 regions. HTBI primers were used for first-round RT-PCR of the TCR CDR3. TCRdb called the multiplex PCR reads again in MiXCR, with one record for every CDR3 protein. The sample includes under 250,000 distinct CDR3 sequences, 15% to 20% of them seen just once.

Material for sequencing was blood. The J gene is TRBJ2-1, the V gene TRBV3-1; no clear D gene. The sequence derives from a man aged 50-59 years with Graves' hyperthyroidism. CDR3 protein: CASSQGIQEREQFF. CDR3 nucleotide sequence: TGTGCCAGCAGCCAAGGCATCCAGGAGAGGGAGCAGTTCTTC.